Sequencing of this T cell receptor beta chain was carried out in a study of molecular identifiers for immune sequencing clone quantification. This CDR3 has 15 residues. Germline CDR1 and CDR2: SGDLS and YYNGEE. This clonotype has more than one count but fewer than ten. A read error may produce the germline difference seen at one junction end. TCRdb redid the calling of the PCR reads with MiXCR, one entry per CDR3 protein. In the table there are around 65,000 distinct CDR3 sequences, about a fifth of which are singletons. The sequencing input was naive CD8+ T cells from blood, with Jurkat cell RNA spiked in. Subset meaning: FACS-sorted CD8+CD4-CCR7+CD45RA+ naive T cells. The sequence was obtained from a human donor in good health. Some libraries in this study had Jurkat cell RNA spiked in. The gene calls are TRBV9 and TRBJ2-7, with TRBD2 matching 9 bases. The CDR3 reads CASSPRLADFYERYF. In DNA form, the CDR3 reads TGTGCCAGCAGCCCCCGACTAGCGGACTTTTACGAGCGGTACTTC.